The clone carrying this TCR beta chain appeared once. Its specificity is not known. V was clipped by 6 bases and J by 5 bases; unmatched bases: 13. The CDR3 has 16 amino acids. Germline assignment: CDR1 LNHDA and CDR2 SQIVND (reference sequence). PCR involved 60 Vbeta and 13 Jbeta primers. Clones were read by immunoSEQ multiplex PCR, and TCRdb kept only the in-frame ones, dropping some. Of under 130,000 clones in the sample, around 79% are singletons; the top ten hold approximately 3%. These data are taken from a study of cytomegalovirus exposure and HLA in healthy donors. Study-level points and caveats: Per a prior analysis, the majority of TCR beta V segments were productive roughly 90% or roughly 30% of the time.

The sample comprised PBMCs. The chain recombines TRBV19 with TRBJ1-5; 7 bases agree with TRBD1. This clonotype was obtained from a woman aged 40 to 49 in good health and CMV-seronegative. DNA for the CDR3: TGTGCCAGTAGGGATGGGCCAAGGGGGCTTTATCAGCCCCAGCATTTT. This gives the protein CASRDGPRGLYQPQHF.